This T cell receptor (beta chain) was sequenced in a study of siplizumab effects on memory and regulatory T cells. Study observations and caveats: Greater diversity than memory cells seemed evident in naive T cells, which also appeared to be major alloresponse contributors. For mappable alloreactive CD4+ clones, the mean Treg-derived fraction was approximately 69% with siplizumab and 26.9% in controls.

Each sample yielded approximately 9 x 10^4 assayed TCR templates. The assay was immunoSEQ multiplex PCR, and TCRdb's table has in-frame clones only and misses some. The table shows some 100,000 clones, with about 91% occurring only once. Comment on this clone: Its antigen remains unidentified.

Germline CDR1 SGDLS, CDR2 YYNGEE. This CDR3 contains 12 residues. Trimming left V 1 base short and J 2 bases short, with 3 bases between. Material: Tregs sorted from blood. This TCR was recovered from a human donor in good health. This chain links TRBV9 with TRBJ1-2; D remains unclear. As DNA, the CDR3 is TGTGCCAGCAGCGTACAGAACTATGGCTACACCTTC. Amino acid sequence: CASSVQNYGYTF. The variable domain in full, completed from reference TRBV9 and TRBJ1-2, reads DSGVTQTPKHLITATGQRVTLRCSPRSGDLSVYWYQQSLDQGLQFLIQYYNGEERAKGNILERFSAQQFPDLHSELNLSSLELGDSALYFCASSVQNYGYTFGSGTRLTVV.